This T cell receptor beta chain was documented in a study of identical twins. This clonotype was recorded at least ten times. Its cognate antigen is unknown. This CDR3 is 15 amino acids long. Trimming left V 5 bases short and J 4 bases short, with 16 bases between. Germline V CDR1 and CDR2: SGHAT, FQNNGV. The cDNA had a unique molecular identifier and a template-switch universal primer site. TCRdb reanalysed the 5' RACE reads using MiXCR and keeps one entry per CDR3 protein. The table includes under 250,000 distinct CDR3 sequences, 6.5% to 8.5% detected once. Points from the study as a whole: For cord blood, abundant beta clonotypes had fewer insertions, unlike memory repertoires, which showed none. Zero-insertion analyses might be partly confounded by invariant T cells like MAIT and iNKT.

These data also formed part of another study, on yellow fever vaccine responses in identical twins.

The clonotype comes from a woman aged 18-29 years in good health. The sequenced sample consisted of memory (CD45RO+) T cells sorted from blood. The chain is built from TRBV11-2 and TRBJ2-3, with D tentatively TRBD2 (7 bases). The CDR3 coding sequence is TGTGCCAGCAGCCTCCTGAGAGGGGGGGCAGATACGCAGTATTTT. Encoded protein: CASSLLRGGADTQYF.